A single sample is the source of the 23 T cell receptor beta chains below, sequenced in a study of vaccination and CD4 T cells after COVID-19. Cultured CD4+ T cell DNA underwent sequencing with the Oncomine TCR Beta short-read assay. TCRdb processed the PCR reads anew with MiXCR; each CDR3 protein has one entry. The sample comprises around 14,000 distinct CDR3 sequences, around 70% of which are singletons, and roughly a tenth rests with the top ten. Specified treatment: approximately nine-day PBMC culture with coronavirus spike peptide pools or control peptides (ViraFEST assay). Their antigens remain unidentified. The sequenced material came from CD4+ T cells from blood, cultured in vitro. These receptors all come from a human donor who had recovered from COVID-19.

The genes are TRBV20-1 and TRBJ2-6; TRBD2 is a possible D gene (7 bases). The V end was cut by 3 bases, the J end by 2 bases, with 11 bases between. The CDR3 length is 15 residues. Germline CDR1 DFQATT, CDR2 SNEGSKA (reference sequence). The CDR3 nucleotides read TGCAGTGCTAGGGGGGGGGCCCCTGGGGCCAACGTCCTGACTTTC. Protein sequence: CSARGGAPGANVLTF.

The chain recombines TRBV4-3 with TRBJ2-7; D is undetermined. In germline, CDR1 is LGHNA, CDR2 YSLEER. V was trimmed by 1 base and J by 1 base, leaving 17 bases between them. The CDR3 is 17 amino acids. The CDR3 DNA reads TGCGCCAGCAGCCAAGGATCATCCGACCGATCGTCCTACGAGCAGTACTTC. Protein sequence: CASSQGSSDRSSYEQYF.

There are a few counts of this clonotype. The rearrangement uses TRBV20-1 and TRBJ1-2; the match to TRBD1 covers 8 bases. The CDR3 totals 15 residues. Looked up from germline, CDR1 is DFQATT and CDR2 is SNEGSKA (reference sequence). V was pared by 2 bases and J by 6 bases, with 11 bases of the junction left unmatched. CDR3 DNA: TGCAGTGCTAGAAGGACAGGGCCTCTTCCGGATGGCTACACCTTC. Translation: CSARRTGPLPDGYTF.

The gene calls are TRBV5-1 and TRBJ1-1; no definite D call. The CDR3 is 15 residues long. Germline CDR1 SGHRS, CDR2 YFSETQ. V lost 0 bases to trimming and J lost 1 base, with 10 bases between them. This chain's CDR3 is CASSLVGRKNTEAFF. As DNA, the CDR3 is TGCGCCAGCAGCTTGGTTGGCAGAAAGAACACTGAAGCTTTCTTT.

This clonotype was picked up a small number of times. The chain combines TRBV6-5 with TRBJ1-1; TRBD1 might be the D (6 bases). CDR3 length equals 15 residues. Looked up from germline, CDR1 is MNHEY and CDR2 is SVGAGI. V lost 0 bases and J lost 8, with 16 bases in between. The CDR3 DNA is TGTGCCAGCAGTTACTCACGGGACACCCGGTGGGAAGCTTTCTTT. Its translation is CASSYSRDTRWEAFF.

This sequence joins TRBV19 and TRBJ1-5; D is ambiguous. This CDR3 spans 13 amino acids. CDR1 is LNHDA, CDR2 SQIVND, per germline (reference sequence). Trimming took 3 bases from V and 5 from J, leaving 8 bases between them. CDR3 in amino acids: CASSIGYHQPQHF. CDR3 sequence (DNA): TGTGCCAGTAGTATTGGCTACCATCAGCCCCAGCATTTT.

This clonotype showed up just a few times. This chain connects TRBV20-1 to TRBJ1-5, with D tentatively TRBD1 (5 bases). The V gene lost 0 bases and the J gene lost 6 bases, with 9 bases spanning the gap. Germline lookup yields CDR1 DFQATT and CDR2 SNEGSKA (reference sequence). The CDR3 runs to 13 residues. The CDR3 bases are TGCAGTGCTAGAGAGGGGGGGGGTCAGCCCCAGCATTTT. This sequence encodes CSAREGGGQPQHF.

Only a few counts were recorded for this clonotype. The V and J genes are TRBV7-9 and TRBJ1-6; D uncertain. CDR3 length: 19 residues. V lost 9 bases to trimming and J lost 5 bases, with 29 bases between them. From germline, CDR1 is SEHNR and CDR2 FQNEAQ (reference sequence). The CDR3 DNA reads as TGTGCCAGGATCGAATGGTGGGAGTTGTGGGTCCTCAATAATTCACCCCTCCACTTT. Translated, it gives CARIEWWELWVLNNSPLHF.

This chain links TRBV27 with TRBJ2-5; 12 nucleotides line up with TRBD2. The ends lost 4 bases at V and 4 bases at J; junction bases unmatched: 7. This CDR3 has 16 residues. Per germline, CDR1 MNHEY and CDR2 SMNVEV (reference sequence). The CDR3 protein is CASSSGLAGMGETQYF. In DNA form, the CDR3 reads TGTGCCAGCAGTTCCGGACTAGCGGGAATGGGAGAGACCCAGTACTTC.

This chain joins TRBV27 and TRBJ2-2, with D perhaps assigned TRBD1 or TRBD2 (7 bases each). Germline V gene data show CDR1 as MNHEY and CDR2 as SMNVEV (reference sequence). The CDR3 is made up of 15 amino acids. V lost 8 bases to trimming and J lost 6 bases, with 19 bases between them. CDR3 sequence reads: CASGAQGRGPGELFF. The CDR3 DNA is TGTGCCAGCGGGGCTCAGGGGAGGGGGCCCGGGGAGCTGTTTTTT.

CDR3 DNA sequence: TGTGCCAGCAGTCCGGGACAGATCTCCTACGAGCAGTACTTC. This encodes CASSPGQISYEQYF. The chain couples TRBV6-1 to TRBJ2-7, with TRBD1 matching over 7 bases. V shed 5 bases and J 0 bases; nucleotides not matched to a gene: 4. Germline V lookup: CDR1 MNHNS, CDR2 SASEGT. The CDR3 contains 14 residues.

The V call is TRBV28, the J call TRBJ2-5; 8 bases map to TRBD2. Losses at the gene ends were 7 bases for V and 0 bases for J; bases not matched to a gene: 16. CDR1 and CDR2 from the germline V gene are MDHEN and SYDVKM. CDR3 length equals 18 residues. This CDR3 is CASTRGGAGENYQETQYF. Written as DNA, the CDR3 is TGTGCCAGCACCCGGGGGGGGGCAGGGGAAAATTACCAAGAGACCCAGTACTTC.

The chain links TRBV28 to TRBJ1-2; tentatively, D is TRBD1 (5 bases). CDR1 MDHEN and CDR2 SYDVKM come from the germline V gene. V was cut by 6 bases and J by 4 bases, with 9 bases left in between. CDR3 size: 12 residues. CDR3 amino acids: CASRSGAYGYTF. The CDR3 nucleotides read TGTGCCAGCAGGTCCGGGGCCTATGGCTACACCTTC.

The genes are TRBV20-1 and TRBJ2-6; no reliable D call. Germline V gene data show CDR1 as DFQATT and CDR2 as SNEGSKA (reference sequence). V was pared by 5 bases and J by 0 bases, with 8 bases between. The CDR3 spans 14 residues. CDR3 amino acids: CSAPVVSGANVLTF. CDR3 DNA: TGCAGTGCTCCCGTAGTCTCTGGGGCCAACGTCCTGACTTTC.

The V gene is TRBV27, the J gene TRBJ2-1, with TRBD1 matching 7 bases. The CDR3 length is 15 residues. With V trimmed by 5 bases and J by 6 bases, 10 bases remained unmatched. The germline CDR1 and CDR2 sequences are MNHEY and SMNVEV (reference sequence). CDR3 loop: CASSLTGMVGNEQFF. DNA of the CDR3: TGTGCCAGCAGTCTGACAGGGATGGTCGGCAATGAGCAGTTCTTC.

This chain connects TRBV12-3 or TRBV12-4 to TRBJ2-3, with TRBD1 matching over 8 bases. There are 16 residues in the CDR3. V shed 6 bases and J 0 bases; nucleotides not matched to a gene: 8. This CDR3 is CASRSGQGLSTDTQYF. CDR3 DNA sequence: TGTGCCAGCAGGTCCGGACAGGGCCTAAGCACAGATACGCAGTATTTT.

This clonotype was counted only a few times. The chain recombines TRBV20-1 with TRBJ1-2; 9 positions agree with TRBD1. V was pared by 1 base and J by 0 bases, with 3 bases of the junction left unmatched. Germline CDR1 is DFQATT and CDR2 is SNEGSKA (reference sequence). This CDR3 contains 15 residues. CDR3 loop: CSARVRQGANYGYTF. The CDR3 region has the DNA TGCAGTGCTAGAGTGCGACAGGGGGCTAACTATGGCTACACCTTC.

This clonotype was recorded a few times. V usage is TRBV2 and J usage is TRBJ1-5; D perhaps matches TRBD1 (6 bases). CDR3 length: 16 residues. Trimming stripped 7 bases from V and 7 bases from J, with 23 bases between. Per the germline V gene, CDR1 is SNHLY and CDR2 is FYNNEI. Written as DNA, the CDR3 is TGTGCCAGCACCAAGGCCGCGGGGGGGCCGAAACAGCCCCAGCATTTT. Translated, it gives CASTKAAGGPKQPQHF.

The CDR3 region is CASSSWEWNTGELFF. The CDR3 DNA is TGTGCCAGCAGTAGTTGGGAGTGGAACACCGGGGAGCTGTTTTTT. The chain joins TRBV28 to TRBJ2-2; possible D gene TRBD2, 5 bases. This CDR3 contains 15 residues. The germline V gene encodes CDR1 MDHEN and CDR2 SYDVKM. With 5 bases removed from V and 1 base from J, the gap between germline ends came to 11 bases.

This clonotype is large (0.1 to 1%) by share. V usage is TRBV24-1 and J usage is TRBJ2-5, with D possibly being TRBD1 (6 bases). Germline CDR1 and CDR2: KGHDR and SFDVKD. The V end was cut by 3 bases, the J end by 7 bases, with 14 bases between. The CDR3 extends over 14 amino acids. The CDR3 bases are TGTGCCACCAGTGATCCAACAGGGATACGGACCCAGTACTTC. Translating gives CATSDPTGIRTQYF.

This chain uses TRBV4-1 with TRBJ2-3; TRBD1 might be the D (6 bases). CDR1 and CDR2 from the germline V gene are MGHRA and YSYEKL. The germline V and J ends were trimmed by 2 bases and 2 bases, with 14 bases remaining between them. CDR3 length: 16 amino acids. CDR3 DNA: TGCGCCAGCAGCCAATTAGGGGGACCTTCCACAGATACGCAGTATTTT. Protein sequence: CASSQLGGPSTDTQYF.

V is TRBV12-3 or TRBV12-4 and J is TRBJ2-1; 7 bases match TRBD1. J was trimmed by 10 bases and V by 6 bases; bases with no gene match: 3. There are 11 residues in the CDR3. The CDR3 here is CASSRGREQFF. The CDR3 DNA reads as TGTGCCAGCAGCAGGGGGAGAGAGCAGTTCTTC.

This rearrangement joins TRBV28 to TRBJ1-5; a possible D gene is TRBD1 (6 bases). CDR1 and CDR2 from the germline V gene are MDHEN and SYDVKM. V was pared by 2 bases and J by 4 bases, with 9 bases between. This CDR3 spans 14 amino acids. In DNA form, the CDR3 reads TGTGCCAGCAGTTTAATCAGGGGAAATCAGCCCCAGCATTTT. This codes for CASSLIRGNQPQHF.